This T cell receptor beta chain was recorded in a study of blood T cell repertoires in COVID-19. Study-wide context: Samples came from the United States, Italy and Spain, spanning acute and convalescent COVID-19. T cells, B-cell-depleted T cells, or PBMCs provided the cDNA or gDNA that served as material.

Some clones are missing from TCRdb's copy, which holds only in-frame ones; the method was immunoSEQ multiplex PCR. This table has 250,000 to 350,000 clones, about 87% appearing once. Germline lookup yields CDR1 SGHKS and CDR2 YYEKEE (reference sequence). Trimming took off 4 bases at V and 3 bases at J, with 10 bases between the two ends. The CDR3 contains 13 residues. A few counts support this clone. The V and J genes are TRBV5-5 and TRBJ2-5, with a possible D match to TRBD1 (6 bases). This TCR derives from a woman aged 25-40 years who had recovered from COVID-19. Sample: peripheral blood. The CDR3 DNA follows: TGTGCCAGCAGCGAGCGACAGGAAGAGACCCAGTACTTC. Encoded protein: CASSERQEETQYF.